This paragraph reports one T cell receptor (beta chain). This sample was taken from a study of somatic mutations in cytotoxic T cells in rheumatoid arthritis. Sequenced by immunoSEQ multiplex PCR; TCRdb stores in-frame clones only, minus some. The table lists approximately 17,000 clones, roughly 74% of them singletons. The CDR3 has 16 amino acids. Germline V CDR1 and CDR2: LNHDA, SQIVND (reference sequence). The V segment lost 10 bases and the J segment 2 bases; nucleotides outside the gene matches: 13. Sequenced input: CD8+ T cells sorted from blood. The source of this sequence is an adult with rheumatoid arthritis. The chain carries TRBV19 and TRBJ2-5; TRBD2 aligns across 10 bases. In DNA form, the CDR3 reads TGTGCCACCTCCTCCTGGCCAGCGGGGGGGCAAGAGACCCAGTACTTC. The encoded protein is CATSSWPAGGQETQYF. The complete variable domain, with remaining parts taken from reference TRBV19 and TRBJ2-5, reads DGGITQSPKYLFRKEGQNVTLSCEQNLNHDAMYWYRQDPGQGLRLIYYSQIVNDFQKGDIAEGYSVSREKKESFPLTVTSAQKNPTAFYLCATSSWPAGGQETQYFGPGTRLLVL.